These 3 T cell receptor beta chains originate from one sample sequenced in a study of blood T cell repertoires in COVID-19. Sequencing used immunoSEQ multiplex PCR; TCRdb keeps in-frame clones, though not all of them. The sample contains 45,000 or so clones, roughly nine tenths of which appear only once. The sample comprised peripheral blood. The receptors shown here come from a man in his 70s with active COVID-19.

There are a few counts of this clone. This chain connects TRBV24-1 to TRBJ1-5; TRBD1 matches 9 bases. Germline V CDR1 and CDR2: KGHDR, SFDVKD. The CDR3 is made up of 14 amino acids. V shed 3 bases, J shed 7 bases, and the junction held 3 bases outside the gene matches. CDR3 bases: TGTGCCACCAGTGATGCGGACAGGGGCCAGCCCCAGCATTTT. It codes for CATSDADRGQPQHF.

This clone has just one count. The CDR3 spells CASSPQVAGELFF. The CDR3 DNA sequence: TGTGCCAGCAGCCCCCAGGTAGCCGGGGAGCTGTTTTTT. V and J are TRBV3-1 (or the pseudogene TRBV3-2) and TRBJ2-2; D remains unclear. The V end lost 4 bases, the J end lost 6 bases, and 9 bases lay between the germline ends. The germline gives CDR1 LGHDT, CDR2 YNNKEL (reference sequence). The CDR3 extends over 13 amino acids.

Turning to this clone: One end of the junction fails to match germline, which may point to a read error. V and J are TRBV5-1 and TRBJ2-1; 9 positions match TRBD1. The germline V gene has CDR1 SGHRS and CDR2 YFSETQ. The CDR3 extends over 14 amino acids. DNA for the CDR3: TGCGCCAGCAACTTGGGACAGGGTTTCGATGAGCAGTTCTTC. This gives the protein CASNLGQGFDEQFF.